This T cell receptor beta chain was profiled in a study of Graves' ophthalmopathy and Graves' hyperthyroidism. This clonotype came up many times. Its target is not known. About 10 ml of fresh blood yielded the PBMCs by density gradient. The authors amplified TCR beta CDR3 regions from RNA transcripts. HTBI primers were employed in first-round RT-PCR, then a second-round multiplex PCR followed. In TCRdb, the multiplex PCR reads were re-called with MiXCR into one record per CDR3 protein. The sample has hundreds of thousands of distinct CDR3 sequences, more than 20% seen once. This CDR3 contains 15 residues. Trimming took off 6 bases at V and 5 bases at J, with 20 bases between the two ends. General study points: Blood contained most expanded thyroid clonotypes exceeding 0.001 frequency.

This receptor was identified in a woman younger than 30 with stable Graves' hyperthyroidism. The chain combines TRBV12-3 or TRBV12-4 with TRBJ2-7, with D possibly TRBD1 on 5 matching bases. Sequencing was carried out using peripheral blood. The CDR3 region is CASSPARAGLHEQYF. CDR3 nucleotide sequence: TGTGCCAGCAGCCCGGCCAGAGCAGGGCTCCACGAGCAGTACTTC.